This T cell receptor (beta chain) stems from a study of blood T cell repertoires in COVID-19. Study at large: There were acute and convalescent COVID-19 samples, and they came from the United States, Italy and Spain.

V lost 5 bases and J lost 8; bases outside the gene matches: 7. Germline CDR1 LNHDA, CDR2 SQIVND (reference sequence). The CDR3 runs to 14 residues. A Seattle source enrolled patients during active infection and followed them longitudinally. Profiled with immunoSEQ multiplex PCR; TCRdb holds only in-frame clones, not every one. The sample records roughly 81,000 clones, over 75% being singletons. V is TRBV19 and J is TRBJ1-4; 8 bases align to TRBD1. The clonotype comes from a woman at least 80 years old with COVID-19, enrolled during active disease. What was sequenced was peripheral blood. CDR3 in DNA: TGTGCCAGTAGTCCGCAGGGGGCCGAAGAAAAACTGTTTTTT. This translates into CASSPQGAEEKLFF.